This T cell receptor beta chain derives from a study of T cell responses to AZD1222 COVID-19 vaccine. Repertoires were generated with immunoSEQ multiplex PCR, while TCRdb's copy carries only in-frame clones and drops some. This sample has more than 100,000 clones, with around 85% found just once. Points from the study as a whole: The span of vaccine-associated CD4 TCRs extended across spike, with dominance at 160-218 and 743-854. Sampling captured repertoires only after the peak T cell response. The study found Spike-specific TCR breadth and depth rose after two AZD1222 doses. At study baseline, merely more than 5 AZD1222 recipients were seropositive.

With respect to this clone: The antigen remains undetermined.

V was trimmed by 2 bases and J by 1 base, leaving 13 bases between them. This CDR3 spans 17 amino acids. The germline V gene encodes CDR1 SGHKS and CDR2 YYEKEE (reference sequence). The chain has TRBV5-5 and TRBJ2-6, with D tentatively TRBD2 (6 bases). This specimen was peripheral blood, taken 28 days after the second dose of the MenACWY control vaccine. The TCR comes from an adult who received the MenACWY meningococcal vaccine as a control. CDR3 nucleotides: TGTGCCAGCAGCTTTTTCAAAGGAGGGTCTGGGGCCAACGTCCTGACTTTC. It is translated as CASSFFKGGSGANVLTF.